This T cell receptor (beta chain) was observed in a study of early T cells in non-severe SARS-CoV-2 infection. At the level of the study: Sequencing of unsorted whole blood was done on bulk RNA, leaving chains unpaired.

Study-level findings and limits: Sequences matched to VDJdb favored anti-spike CD8 responses, while private and CD4 specificities were missed.

Turning to this clonotype: Its antigen is not known.

Researchers tagged individual cDNA molecules with unique molecular identifiers. Each CDR3 protein is one row after TCRdb ran MiXCR on the 5' RACE reads. The sample lists more than 50,000 distinct CDR3 sequences; about 16% were seen once. The receptor's source is an adult who was a healthcare worker with PCR-confirmed SARS-CoV-2 infection or an uninfected control (not recorded which). Sequences were derived from whole blood, sampled at baseline.

DNA for the CDR3: TGCAGCGTTGTCCAGTCCGAGCAGTACTTC. Translated, it gives CSVVQSEQYF. The V call is TRBV29-1, the J call TRBJ2-7; D not certain. This CDR3 has 10 residues. CDR1 is SQVTM and CDR2 is ANQGSEA in the germline V gene. Trimming took off 4 bases at V and 6 bases at J, with 7 bases between the two ends.